The clone carrying this T cell receptor (beta chain) turned up a few times. The antigen is undetermined. The CDR3 has 14 amino acids. Germline V CDR1 and CDR2: SGHNT, YYREEE (reference sequence). V was shortened by 4 bases and J by 1 base, with 11 bases between the two germline ends. These data belong to a study of metastatic and nonmetastatic thyroid tumors. Study-wide background: Blood and tumor or nodule tissue repertoires from malignant and benign thyroid patients were compared. The study, taken as a whole, reports: The study reportedly found significantly higher TCR beta diversity in malignant thyroid tumors than benign nodules, in blood and tumor.

Each patient went into thyroid surgery without having received any treatment. Authors' data handling: Construction of a distant-metastasis classifier for papillary thyroid cancer relied on CDR3 differences across clinicopathological groups. TCRdb reassembled clones from the PCR reads with MiXCR. The V and J calls reflect TCRdb's pipeline rather than the authors' work. The sample lists approximately 21,000 clones, roughly 23% seen once, with 65% to 75% in the top ten. This receptor was obtained from a male donor with papillary thyroid cancer or a benign thyroid nodule (not recorded which). Some clones in this sample may be carry-over from other donors' samples. The chain couples TRBV5-4 to TRBJ1-1; no clear D. The sample taken for sequencing was blood. The CDR3, as DNA: TGTGCCAGCAGCCCGGATCTGGGGAACACTGAAGCTTTCTTT. Protein sequence: CASSPDLGNTEAFF.